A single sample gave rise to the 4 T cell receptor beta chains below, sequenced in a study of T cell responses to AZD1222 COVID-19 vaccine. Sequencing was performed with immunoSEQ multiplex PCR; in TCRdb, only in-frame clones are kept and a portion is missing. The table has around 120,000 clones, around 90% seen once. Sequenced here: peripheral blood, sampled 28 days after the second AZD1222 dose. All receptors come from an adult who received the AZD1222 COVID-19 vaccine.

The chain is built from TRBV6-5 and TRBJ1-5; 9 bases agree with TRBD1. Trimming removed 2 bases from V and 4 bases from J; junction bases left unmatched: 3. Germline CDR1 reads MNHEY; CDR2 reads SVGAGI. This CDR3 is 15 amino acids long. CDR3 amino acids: CASSYGTGTNQPQHF. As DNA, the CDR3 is TGTGCCAGCAGTTACGGGACAGGGACGAATCAGCCCCAGCATTTT.

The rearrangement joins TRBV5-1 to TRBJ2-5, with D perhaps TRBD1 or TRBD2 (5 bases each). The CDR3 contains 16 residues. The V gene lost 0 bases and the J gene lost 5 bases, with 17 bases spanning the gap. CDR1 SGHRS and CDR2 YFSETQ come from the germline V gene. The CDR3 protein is CASSLVGDRRGETQYF. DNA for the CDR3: TGCGCCAGCAGCTTGGTTGGGGACCGCCGAGGCGAGACCCAGTACTTC.

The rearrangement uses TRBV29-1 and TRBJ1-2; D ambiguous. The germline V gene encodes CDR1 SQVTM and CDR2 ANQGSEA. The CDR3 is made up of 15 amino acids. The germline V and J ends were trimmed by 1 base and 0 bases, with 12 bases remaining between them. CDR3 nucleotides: TGCAGCGTTGAAGTCCCCCGGCGGACTAACTATGGCTACACCTTC. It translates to CSVEVPRRTNYGYTF.

CDR3 in amino acids: CASSLTGTGIGEQYF. Here the CDR3 DNA reads TGTGCCAGCAGTTTAACCGGGACAGGGATTGGCGAGCAGTACTTC. V gene TRBV27 combines with J gene TRBJ2-7; 9 bases map to TRBD1. This CDR3 comprises 15 residues. V lost 2 bases and J lost 6; bases outside the gene matches: 8. In germline, CDR1 is MNHEY, CDR2 SMNVEV (reference sequence).